Only a few counts were recorded for the clone carrying this T cell receptor (beta chain). Its antigen is still unknown. Using immunoSEQ multiplex PCR, the repertoire was profiled, and TCRdb retains in-frame clones only, with some absent. The sample contains 20,000 to 25,000 clones, about four fifths of which appear only once. This specimen belongs to a study of somatic mutations in cytotoxic T cells in rheumatoid arthritis. The V end was cut by 1 base, the J end by 0 bases, with 15 bases between. The CDR3 is made up of 17 amino acids. From germline, CDR1 is MGHRA and CDR2 YSYEKL. Isolation of CD4+ and CD8+ cells used positive magnetic bead selection, with purity checked by flow cytometry. Study-wide points: CD8+ T cells showed clonality that did not differ significantly between patients with rheumatoid arthritis and age-matched healthy controls.

The sample was CD8+ T cells sorted from blood. The clonotype was recovered from an adult with rheumatoid arthritis. The gene calls are TRBV4-1 and TRBJ1-1; D gene ambiguous. The CDR3 region has the DNA TGCGCCAGCAGCCAAGCCCTGGGGAGAACAGTGAACACTGAAGCTTTCTTT. Its protein is CASSQALGRTVNTEAFF.